This T cell receptor (beta chain) was profiled in a study of T cells in Graves' hyperthyroidism and ophthalmopathy. Note on this clonotype: The target antigen is unknown.

From germline, CDR1 is LGHNA and CDR2 YSLEER. CDR3 length: 13 residues. Trimming shortened V by 0 bases and J by 3 bases, and 6 bases separated the two germline ends. Study-level points and caveats: Prediction of ophthalmopathy progression came a median 6.5 months pre-onset. From stable hyperthyroidism, ophthalmopathy was separated by a 13 V-J model. Blood also contained most expanded thyroid clonotypes above 0.001.

There were TCR beta CDR3 regions amplified from RNA transcripts. The TCR CDR3 first-round RT-PCR relied on the HTBI primer set. Each CDR3 protein is one row after TCRdb ran MiXCR on the multiplex PCR reads. The data show fewer than 250,000 distinct CDR3 sequences, about a sixth seen once. The receptor's source is a man in his fifties with Graves' hyperthyroidism. The material sequenced was blood. The chain has TRBV4-3 and TRBJ2-7; D is unclear. The CDR3 DNA sequence: TGCGCCAGCAGCCAAGATTTAGGCTACGAGCAGTACTTC. Its translation: CASSQDLGYEQYF.